What follows is one T cell receptor (beta chain) and its context. Its antigen is still unknown. The donors were part of the validation cohort, which consisted of about 130 subjects and was separate from the first cohort of 666 subjects. Assay used: immunoSEQ multiplex PCR; TCRdb lists only in-frame clones, some missing. The sample has about 160,000 clones; roughly 86% are singletons. The sample is drawn from a study of cytomegalovirus exposure and HLA in healthy donors. Study observations and caveats: As was reported, the classifier diagnosed cytomegalovirus status with high specificity and sensitivity.

This TCR derives from a woman aged 18 to 35 in good health and CMV-seropositive. Sample: PBMCs.

CDR3 protein: CASSFSPLAAQETQYF. The CDR3 DNA reads as TGCGCCAGCAGCTTCTCCCCACTAGCAGCCCAAGAGACCCAGTACTTC. The chain joins TRBV5-1 to TRBJ2-5, with D possibly matching TRBD2 (6 bases). The V and J ends lost 2 bases and 1 base respectively, with 15 bases between them. The CDR3 is made up of 16 amino acids. Germline assignment: CDR1 SGHRS and CDR2 YFSETQ.